The 23 T cell receptor beta chains given below trace back to one sample, sequenced in a study of beta chain features in type 1 diabetes. cDNA synthesis used the whole RNA isolate, giving expressed TCRB sequences. TCRdb's copy holds only in-frame clones and misses some; the assay was immunoSEQ multiplex PCR. The sample consists of more than 150,000 clones, about 13% of them appearing once. Sequenced input: central memory CD4+ T cells from blood. The receptors were sampled from a woman aged 18 to 35 in good health.

This chain links TRBV18 with TRBJ2-7; D unclear. Germline loops: CDR1 KGHSH, CDR2 LQKENI. The CDR3 contains 16 residues. Trimming cost V 5 bases and J 1 base, with 18 bases left between them. The CDR3 loop reads CASSTAPLTGSYEQYF. DNA for the CDR3: TGTGCCAGCTCAACCGCTCCTTTGACTGGTTCCTACGAGCAGTACTTC.

The V gene is TRBV7-3, the J gene TRBJ2-1; D is unclear. With 5 bases removed from V and 14 bases from J, the gap between germline ends came to 19 bases. The CDR3 spans 13 residues. Looked up from germline, CDR1 is SGHTA and CDR2 is FQGTGA. CDR3: CASSDAQLESEFF. CDR3 DNA: TGTGCCAGCAGCGACGCCCAACTGGAGTCTGAGTTCTTC.

This sequence joins TRBV7-9 and TRBJ2-1, with 11 bases that match TRBD2. This CDR3 has 14 residues. Germline values: CDR1 SEHNR, CDR2 FQNEAQ (reference sequence). The V segment lost 9 bases and the J segment 6 bases; nucleotides outside the gene matches: 7. CDR3 in amino acids: CASTGLAVFNEQFF. The CDR3 DNA sequence: TGTGCCAGTACGGGACTAGCGGTCTTCAATGAGCAGTTCTTC.

This clone was seen a handful of times. The J gene is TRBJ1-5, the V gene TRBV28, with D possibly being TRBD1 (6 bases). The V end was cut by 5 bases, the J end by 7 bases, with 15 bases between. This CDR3 is 14 amino acids long. Germline loops: CDR1 MDHEN, CDR2 SYDVKM. CDR3 sequence (DNA): TGTGCCAGCAGTGATCTACAGGGTGTGCAGCCCCAGCATTTT. Its translation: CASSDLQGVQPQHF.

This clone was picked up a small number of times. The chain combines TRBV11-2 with TRBJ2-1; the match to TRBD2 covers 10 bases. The J segment lost 5 bases and the V segment lost 5 bases, leaving 3 bases of the junction unmatched. The CDR3 spans 14 residues. Looked up from germline, CDR1 is SGHAT and CDR2 is FQNNGV. The CDR3 loop reads CASSITSGDNEQFF. DNA for the CDR3: TGTGCCAGCAGCATAACTAGCGGGGACAATGAGCAGTTCTTC. The whole variable domain, filled in from reference TRBV11-2 and TRBJ2-1, reads EAGVAQSPRYKIIEKRQSVAFWCNPISGHATLYWYQQILGQGPKLLIQFQNNGVVDDSQLPKDRFSAERLKGVDSTLKIQPAKLEDSAVYLCASSITSGDNEQFFGPGTRLTVL.

This clone showed up just a few times. The rearrangement links TRBV5-1 to TRBJ2-6, with D possibly TRBD2 on 6 matching bases. Germline CDR1 reads SGHRS; CDR2 reads YFSETQ. The V and J ends lost 4 bases and 0 bases respectively, with 17 bases between them. This CDR3 contains 18 residues. The CDR3 DNA follows: TGCGCCAGCAGCCCGGAGGGGTCCTCCCTCTCTGGGGCCAACGTCCTGACTTTC. Translating gives CASSPEGSSLSGANVLTF.

The chain couples TRBV4-1 to TRBJ1-1; 7 nucleotides line up with TRBD1. Trimming took 3 bases from V and 5 from J; bases not matched to a gene: 12. The CDR3 is 16 residues long. In germline, CDR1 is MGHRA, CDR2 YSYEKL. CDR3 nucleotides: TGCGCCAGCAGCCATAAAGCAACTAGGGGGCGGACTGAAGCTTTCTTT. Translating gives CASSHKATRGRTEAFF.

This clone was seen more than once but under ten times. The chain is built from TRBV29-1 and TRBJ2-5, with 7 bases aligning to TRBD2. J was trimmed by 5 bases and V by 3 bases; bases with no gene match: 12. Looked up from germline, CDR1 is SQVTM and CDR2 is ANQGSEA. The CDR3 length is 15 residues. For the CDR3, the DNA is TGCAGCGTTGAGGGAGGGAGCGGGTTGCGGGAGACCCAGTACTTC. Protein sequence: CSVEGGSGLRETQYF. Full variable domain (rest looked up from reference TRBV29-1 and TRBJ2-5): SAVISQKPSRDICQRGTSLTIQCQVDSQVTMMFWYRQQPGQSLTLIATANQGSEATYESGFVIDKFPISRPNLTFSTLTVSNMSPEDSSIYLCSVEGGSGLRETQYFGPGTRLLVL.

The J gene is TRBJ2-3, the V gene TRBV5-1, with TRBD2 matching 12 bases. With V trimmed by 4 bases and J by 2 bases, 11 bases remained unmatched. The germline V gene has CDR1 SGHRS and CDR2 YFSETQ. The CDR3 runs to 18 residues. The CDR3 bases are TGCGCCAGCAGCCCGGGACTAGCGGGTGGATGGTACACAGATACGCAGTATTTT. Translating it yields CASSPGLAGGWYTDTQYF.

The chain has TRBV6-1 and TRBJ2-1; 13 bases map to TRBD2. Germline trimming cut 2 bases from V and 0 bases from J; bases unmatched to any gene: 4. Germline V gene sequence: CDR1 MNHNS, CDR2 SASEGT. CDR3 length: 18 amino acids. Here the CDR3 reads CASSEPTSGGSSYNEQFF. DNA for the CDR3: TGTGCCAGCAGTGAACCGACTAGCGGGGGGAGCTCCTACAATGAGCAGTTCTTC.

This clone was seen a handful of times. The chain is built from TRBV7-9 and TRBJ1-2; TRBD1 matches at 8 bases. Germline V gene data show CDR1 as SEHNR and CDR2 as FQNEAQ (reference sequence). CDR3 length: 16 residues. The V gene end was trimmed by 5 bases and the J gene end by 3 bases; junction bases not matched to a gene: 11. The CDR3 here is CASSPGQGPRDYGYTF. The CDR3 DNA is TGTGCCAGCAGCCCTGGACAGGGCCCACGAGACTATGGCTACACCTTC.

The chain links TRBV4-1 to TRBJ2-4; D unclear. Germline V gives CDR1 MGHRA, CDR2 YSYEKL. V shed 1 base and J shed 3 bases, with 7 bases lying between them. The CDR3 totals 14 residues. Here the CDR3 DNA reads TGCGCCAGCAGCCAAGTAACGGGCAAAAACATTCAGTACTTC. It codes for CASSQVTGKNIQYF.

A few counts support this clone. The rearrangement links TRBV30 to TRBJ2-3; D possibly corresponds to TRBD2 (6 bases). The CDR3 covers 13 residues. Germline CDR1 is GTSNPN and CDR2 is SVGIG (reference sequence). The germline V and J ends were trimmed by 3 bases and 4 bases, with 11 bases remaining between them. The CDR3 loop is CAWSGREPDTQYF. CDR3 DNA: TGTGCCTGGAGCGGACGGGAGCCAGATACGCAGTATTTT.

V usage is TRBV18 and J usage is TRBJ2-3, with 9 bases matching TRBD1. Germline V gene sequence: CDR1 KGHSH, CDR2 LQKENI. The J segment lost 4 bases and the V segment lost 5 bases, leaving 1 base of the junction unmatched. The CDR3 is made up of 13 amino acids. CDR3 protein: CASSTGGADTQYF. As DNA, the CDR3 is TGTGCCAGCTCAACAGGGGGCGCAGATACGCAGTATTTT.

This clone was recorded a few times. The chain couples TRBV29-1 to TRBJ2-7; D is perhaps TRBD1 (6 bases). Per the germline V gene, CDR1 is SQVTM and CDR2 is ANQGSEA. The CDR3 has 11 amino acids. V was pared by 7 bases and J by 7 bases, with 14 bases between. The DNA for the CDR3 is TGCAGCGCGGCAGGGGCTATAGAGCAGTACTTC. It codes for CSAAGAIEQYF.

V usage is TRBV18 and J usage is TRBJ2-1; D is unresolved. V lost 3 bases, J lost 1 base, and 4 bases lay in between. Germline-derived CDR1 and CDR2 are KGHSH and LQKENI. The CDR3 is 13 residues long. CDR3: CASSPGSYNEQFF. CDR3 nucleotide sequence: TGTGCCAGCTCACCCGGTTCCTACAATGAGCAGTTCTTC.

V is TRBV7-2 and J is TRBJ1-2, with 8 bases matching TRBD1. J was trimmed by 3 bases and V by 5 bases; bases with no gene match: 11. In germline, CDR1 is SGHTA, CDR2 FQGNSA. The CDR3 has 16 amino acids. The DNA for the CDR3 is TGTGCCAGCAGCCCCCAAACGGCAGGGGGCGACTATGGCTACACCTTC. Protein: CASSPQTAGGDYGYTF. Complete variable domain (other parts from reference TRBV7-2 and TRBJ1-2): GAGVSQSPSNKVTEKGKDVELRCDPISGHTALYWYRQSLGQGLEFLIYFQGNSAPDKSGLPSDRFSAERTGGSVSTLTIQRTQQEDSAVYLCASSPQTAGGDYGYTFGSGTRLTVV.

This clone was seen only a few times. CDR3 bases: TGCGCCAGCAGCCAAGGACAGGGTCCGGGATCCGGCTATGGCTACACCTTC. This translates into CASSQGQGPGSGYGYTF. The chain recombines TRBV4-3 with TRBJ1-2, with TRBD1 matching 7 bases. CDR1 is LGHNA and CDR2 is YSLEER in the germline V gene. This CDR3 has 17 amino acids. V was clipped by 1 base and J by 4 bases; unmatched bases: 12.

This clone showed up just a few times. This chain links TRBV5-6 with TRBJ1-1, with 8 bases identical to TRBD1. The germline gives CDR1 SGHDT, CDR2 YYEEEE. The CDR3 contains 18 residues. After removal of 3 bases from V and 0 bases from J, the junction contained 13 bases not matched to a gene. The CDR3 protein is CASSSPLRDRNMNTEAFF. The CDR3 bases are TGTGCCAGCAGCTCTCCTCTGCGGGACAGGAACATGAACACTGAAGCTTTCTTT. The whole variable domain, remainder taken from reference TRBV5-6 and TRBJ1-1, is DAGVTQSPTHLIKTRGQQVTLRCSPKSGHDTVSWYQQALGQGPQFIFQYYEEEERQRGNFPDRFSGHQFPNYSSELNVNALLLGDSALYLCASSSPLRDRNMNTEAFFGQGTRLTVV.

The chain couples TRBV27 to TRBJ2-6, with a weak D call TRBD2 (5 bases). This CDR3 is built from 15 residues. Germline values: CDR1 MNHEY, CDR2 SMNVEV (reference sequence). The V end was cut by 3 bases, the J end by 1 base, with 7 bases between. CDR3 amino acids: CASSFSVSGANVLTF. In DNA, the CDR3 is TGTGCCAGCAGTTTTAGCGTTTCTGGGGCCAACGTCCTGACTTTC.

The gene calls are TRBV30 and TRBJ2-4, with a tentative D call TRBD1 (5 bases). This CDR3 region has 14 residues. With 0 bases removed from V and 4 bases from J, the gap between germline ends came to 10 bases. CDR1 is GTSNPN and CDR2 is SVGIG in the germline V gene (reference sequence). The CDR3, as DNA: TGTGCCTGGAGTGTAGAGACAGCAAAAAACATTCAGTACTTC. Translation gives CAWSVETAKNIQYF.

The gene calls are TRBV19 and TRBJ2-7; 14 nucleotides match TRBD2. Unmatched junction bases numbered 1, after V lost 3 bases and J lost 0 bases. The CDR3 is made up of 16 amino acids. Germline V CDR1 and CDR2: LNHDA, SQIVND (reference sequence). CDR3 in DNA: TGTGCCAGTAGTATGGGACTAGCGGGAGCCTCCTACGAGCAGTACTTC. This encodes CASSMGLAGASYEQYF.

V usage is TRBV30 and J usage is TRBJ1-4; D not certain. Germline V lookup: CDR1 GTSNPN, CDR2 SVGIG (reference sequence). This CDR3 contains 15 residues. The V end lost 0 bases, the J end lost 3 bases, and 11 bases lay between the germline ends. DNA for the CDR3: TGTGCCTGGAGTGTAGCCCGGGGAGCTAATGAAAAACTGTTTTTT. Translating gives CAWSVARGANEKLFF.